Sequencing of this T cell receptor beta chain was carried out in a study of blood T cell repertoires in COVID-19. Overall study: The United States, Italy and Spain provided the acute and convalescent COVID-19 samples.

Some clones are missing from TCRdb's copy, which holds only in-frame ones; the method was immunoSEQ multiplex PCR. The repertoire holds some 170,000 clones, with roughly 80% as singletons. This clone is medium-sized by share. V lost 5 bases, J lost 3 bases, and 16 bases lay in between. Germline loops: CDR1 SGHAT, CDR2 FQNNGV. This CDR3 has 15 amino acids. The chain recombines TRBV11-2 with TRBJ1-1; D perhaps matches TRBD1 (5 bases). The sequenced material came from peripheral blood. The TCR comes from a man in his 70s with acute or convalescent COVID-19. CDR3 in DNA: TGTGCCAGCAGCCCGAAACTGGGGGGGGACACTGAAGCTTTCTTT. Translated: CASSPKLGGDTEAFF.